The source of this T cell receptor beta chain is a study of blood T cell repertoires in COVID-19. Study context: There were acute and convalescent COVID-19 samples, and they came from the United States, Italy and Spain.

Source study methods: Scientists estimated how many nucleated cells there were by amplifying reference gene primers. Sequenced by immunoSEQ multiplex PCR; TCRdb stores in-frame clones only, minus some. V, J and clone size are taken as reported in that table, and D and trimming were inferred from the DNA itself. Of 400,000 to 450,000 clones listed, approximately 88% were seen once; the top ten hold approximately 12%. Between the trimmed V and J ends, which lost 4 bases and 5 bases, there was a span of 14 bases. The CDR3 sequence is 13 residues long. Germline CDR1 SQVTM, CDR2 ANQGSEA. This sequence was found in a woman aged 45-59 years with COVID-19, enrolled during active disease. Material for sequencing was peripheral blood. This sequence joins TRBV29-1 and TRBJ1-1; D gene ambiguous. The CDR3 region is CSVAGVSGTEAFF. For the CDR3, the DNA is TGCAGCGTTGCCGGGGTTTCGGGGACTGAAGCTTTCTTT.